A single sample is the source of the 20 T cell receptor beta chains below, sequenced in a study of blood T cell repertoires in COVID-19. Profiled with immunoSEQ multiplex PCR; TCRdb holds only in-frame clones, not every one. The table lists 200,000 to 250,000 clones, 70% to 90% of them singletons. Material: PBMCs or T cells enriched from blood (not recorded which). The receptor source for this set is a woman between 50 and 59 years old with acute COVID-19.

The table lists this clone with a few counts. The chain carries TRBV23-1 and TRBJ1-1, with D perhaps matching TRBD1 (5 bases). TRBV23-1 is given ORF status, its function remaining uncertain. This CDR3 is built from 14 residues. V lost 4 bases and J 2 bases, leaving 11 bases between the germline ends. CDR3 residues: CASSLPGQNTEAFF. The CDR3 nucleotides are TGCGCCAGCAGTCTGCCAGGGCAAAACACTGAAGCTTTCTTT.

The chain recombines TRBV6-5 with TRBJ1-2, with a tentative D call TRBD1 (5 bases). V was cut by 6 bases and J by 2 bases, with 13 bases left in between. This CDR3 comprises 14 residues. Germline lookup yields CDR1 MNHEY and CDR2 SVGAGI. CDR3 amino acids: CASRITKGNYGYTF. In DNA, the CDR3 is TGTGCCAGCAGAATTACGAAGGGGAACTATGGCTACACCTTC.

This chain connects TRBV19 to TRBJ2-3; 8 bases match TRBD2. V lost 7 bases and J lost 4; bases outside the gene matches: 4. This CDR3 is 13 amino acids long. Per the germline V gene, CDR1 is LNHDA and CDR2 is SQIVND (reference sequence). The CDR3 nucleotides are TGTGCCAGTACAGCGGGAGTTCCAGATACGCAGTATTTT. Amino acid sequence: CASTAGVPDTQYF.

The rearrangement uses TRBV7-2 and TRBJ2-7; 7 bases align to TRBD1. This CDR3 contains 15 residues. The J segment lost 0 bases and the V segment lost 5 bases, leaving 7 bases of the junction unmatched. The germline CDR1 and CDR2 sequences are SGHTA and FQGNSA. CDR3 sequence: CASSVRTGYSYEQYF. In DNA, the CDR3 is TGTGCCAGCAGCGTCAGGACAGGTTACTCCTACGAGCAGTACTTC.

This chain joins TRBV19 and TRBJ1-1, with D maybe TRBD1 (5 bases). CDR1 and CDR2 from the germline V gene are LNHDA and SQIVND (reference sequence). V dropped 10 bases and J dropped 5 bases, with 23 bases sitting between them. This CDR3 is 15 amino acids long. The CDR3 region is CATLKGAPLRTEAFF. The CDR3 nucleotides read TGTGCCACACTAAAAGGGGCCCCTTTGAGGACTGAAGCTTTCTTT. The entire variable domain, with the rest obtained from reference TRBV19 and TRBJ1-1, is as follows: DGGITQSPKYLFRKEGQNVTLSCEQNLNHDAMYWYRQDPGQGLRLIYYSQIVNDFQKGDIAEGYSVSREKKESFPLTVTSAQKNPTAFYLCATLKGAPLRTEAFFGQGTRLTVV.

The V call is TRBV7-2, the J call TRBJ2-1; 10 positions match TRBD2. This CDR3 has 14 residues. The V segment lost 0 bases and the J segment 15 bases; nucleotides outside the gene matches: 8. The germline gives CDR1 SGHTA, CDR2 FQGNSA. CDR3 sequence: CASSLAVSGRWVFF. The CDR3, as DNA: TGTGCCAGCAGCTTAGCGGTTAGCGGGAGGTGGGTGTTCTTC. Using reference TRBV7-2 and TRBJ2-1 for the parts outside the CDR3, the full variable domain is GAGVSQSPSNKVTEKGKDVELRCDPISGHTALYWYRQSLGQGLEFLIYFQGNSAPDKSGLPSDRFSAERTGGSVSTLTIQRTQQEDSAVYLCASSLAVSGRWVFFGPGTRLTVL.

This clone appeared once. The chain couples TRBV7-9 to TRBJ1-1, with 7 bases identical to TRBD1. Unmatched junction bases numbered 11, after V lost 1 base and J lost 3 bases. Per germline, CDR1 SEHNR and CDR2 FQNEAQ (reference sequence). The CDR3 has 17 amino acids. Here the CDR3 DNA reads TGTGCCAGCAGCTTAGGCAGGGACAGTCTTGAGGACACTGAAGCTTTCTTT. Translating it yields CASSLGRDSLEDTEAFF.

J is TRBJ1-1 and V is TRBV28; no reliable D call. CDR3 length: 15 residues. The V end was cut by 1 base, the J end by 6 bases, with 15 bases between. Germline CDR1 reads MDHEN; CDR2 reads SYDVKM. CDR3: CASSLLSRGAAEAFF. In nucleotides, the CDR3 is TGTGCCAGCAGTTTATTGTCCCGGGGAGCGGCTGAAGCTTTCTTT.

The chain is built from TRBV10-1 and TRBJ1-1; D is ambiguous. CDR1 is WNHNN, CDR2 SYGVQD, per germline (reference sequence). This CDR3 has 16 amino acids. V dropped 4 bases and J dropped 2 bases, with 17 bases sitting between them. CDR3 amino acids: CASSADRNGLNTEAFF. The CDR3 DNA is TGCGCCAGCAGTGCAGATAGAAATGGACTTAACACTGAAGCTTTCTTT.

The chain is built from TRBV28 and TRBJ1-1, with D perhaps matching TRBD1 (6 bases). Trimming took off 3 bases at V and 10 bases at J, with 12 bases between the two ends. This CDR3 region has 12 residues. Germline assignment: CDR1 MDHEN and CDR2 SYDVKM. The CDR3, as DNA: TGTGCCAGCAGTTTCGGACAGTTACGAGCTTTCTTT. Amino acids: CASSFGQLRAFF.

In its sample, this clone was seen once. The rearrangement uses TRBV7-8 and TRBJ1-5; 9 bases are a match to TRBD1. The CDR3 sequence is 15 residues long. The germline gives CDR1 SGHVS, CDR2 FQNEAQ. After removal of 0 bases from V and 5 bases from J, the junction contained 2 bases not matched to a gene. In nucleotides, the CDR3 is TGTGCCAGCAGCTTAGCGGGACAGGGCTATCAGCCCCAGCATTTT. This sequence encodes CASSLAGQGYQPQHF.

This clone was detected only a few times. In DNA, the CDR3 is TGCGCCAGCAGCCTGGACGGTAGCTCCTACGAGCAGTACTTC. Translated: CASSLDGSSYEQYF. The chain has TRBV5-1 and TRBJ2-7, with unresolved D. V was trimmed by 4 bases and J by 0 bases, leaving 11 bases between them. This CDR3 region has 14 residues. Per germline, CDR1 SGHRS and CDR2 YFSETQ.

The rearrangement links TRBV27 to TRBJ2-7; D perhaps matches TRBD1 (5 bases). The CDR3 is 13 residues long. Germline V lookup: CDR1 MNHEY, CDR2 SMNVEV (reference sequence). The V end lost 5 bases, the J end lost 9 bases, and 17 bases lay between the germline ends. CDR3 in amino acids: CASSPQRGLRQYF. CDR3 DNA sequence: TGTGCCAGCAGTCCCCAAAGGGGTCTAAGGCAGTACTTC.

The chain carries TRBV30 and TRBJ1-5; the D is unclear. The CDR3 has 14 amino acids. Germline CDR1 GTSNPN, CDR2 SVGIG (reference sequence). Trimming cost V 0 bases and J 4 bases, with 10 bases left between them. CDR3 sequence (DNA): TGTGCCTGGAGTGTAACGGCGGAGAATCAGCCCCAGCATTTT. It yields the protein CAWSVTAENQPQHF.

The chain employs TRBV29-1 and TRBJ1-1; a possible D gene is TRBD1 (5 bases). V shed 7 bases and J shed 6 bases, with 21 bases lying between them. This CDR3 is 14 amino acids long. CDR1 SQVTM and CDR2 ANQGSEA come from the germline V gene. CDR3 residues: CSAPGRAGGSEAFF. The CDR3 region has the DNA TGCAGCGCCCCAGGTAGGGCCGGGGGATCTGAAGCTTTCTTT.

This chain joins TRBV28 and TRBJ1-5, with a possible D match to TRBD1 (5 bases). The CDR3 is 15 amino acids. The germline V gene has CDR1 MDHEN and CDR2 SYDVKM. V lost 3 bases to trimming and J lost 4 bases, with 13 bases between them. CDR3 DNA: TGTGCCAGCAGTTTGGGGGGGGGATTGAATCAGCCCCAGCATTTT. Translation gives CASSLGGGLNQPQHF.

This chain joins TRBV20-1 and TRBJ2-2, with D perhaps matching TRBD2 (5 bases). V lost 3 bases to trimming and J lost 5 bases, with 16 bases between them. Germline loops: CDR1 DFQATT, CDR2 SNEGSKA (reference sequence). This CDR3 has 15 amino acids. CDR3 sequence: CSASLLGVGTGELFF. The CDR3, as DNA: TGCAGTGCTAGTTTACTCGGGGTCGGGACCGGGGAGCTGTTTTTT.

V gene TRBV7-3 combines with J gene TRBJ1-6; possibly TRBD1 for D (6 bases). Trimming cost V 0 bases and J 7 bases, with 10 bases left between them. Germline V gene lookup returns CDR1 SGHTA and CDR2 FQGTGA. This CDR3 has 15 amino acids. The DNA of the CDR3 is TGTGCCAGCAGCTTAACGGGACACAAAAATTCACCCCTCCACTTT. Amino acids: CASSLTGHKNSPLHF.

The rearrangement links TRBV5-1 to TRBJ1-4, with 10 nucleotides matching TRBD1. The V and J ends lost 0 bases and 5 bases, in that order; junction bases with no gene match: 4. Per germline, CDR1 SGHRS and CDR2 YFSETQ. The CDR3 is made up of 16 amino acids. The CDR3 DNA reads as TGCGCCAGCAGCTTGGGACAGGGGGCGCTGAATGAAAAACTGTTTTTT. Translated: CASSLGQGALNEKLFF.

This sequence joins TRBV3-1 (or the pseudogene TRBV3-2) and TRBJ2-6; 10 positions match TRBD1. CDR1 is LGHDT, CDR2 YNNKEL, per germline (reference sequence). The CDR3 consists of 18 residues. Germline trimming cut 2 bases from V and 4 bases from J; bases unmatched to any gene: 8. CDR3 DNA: TGTGCCAGCAGCCAACCGGGACAGGGGATCATCGGGGCCAACGTCCTGACTTTC. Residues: CASSQPGQGIIGANVLTF.